The rows below give T cell receptor beta chains drawn from one sample of a study of CD8 T cells in Susac syndrome. TCRdb called the immunoSEQ multiplex PCR reads again in MiXCR, with one record for every CDR3 protein. This sample has some 120,000 distinct CDR3 sequences, with roughly 94% found just once. The sample comprised CD4+ T cells from PBMCs. The receptors come from a human donor with multiple sclerosis. Each CDR3 is given with its conserved first and last residue. The D gene is left open where the match is weak. Clone sizes are given selectively: once, few, many, or a class where the clone is expanded.

j_call v_call clone_size d_call cdr3_aa cdr3_nt
TRBJ2-2 TRBV12-3/TRBV12-4 . TRBD1 CASIPRDRLAGELFF TGTGCCAGCATCCCGCGGGACAGGCTCGCCGGGGAGCTGTTTTTT
TRBJ2-6 TRBV19 . . CASRGANVLTF TGTGCCAGTCGGGGGGCCAACGTCCTGACTTTC
TRBJ2-1 TRBV3-1 . TRBD2 CASSQDGTSGRLSSYNEQFF TGTGCCAGCAGCCAAGATGGGACTAGCGGGAGGCTGAGCTCCTACAATGAGCAGTTCTTC
TRBJ1-1 TRBV7-2 . . CASSLDQGRWNTEAFF TGTGCCAGCAGCTTAGATCAGGGGAGGTGGAACACTGAAGCTTTCTTT
TRBJ1-2 TRBV7-8 . TRBD1 CASSLAGDRVWNGYTF TGTGCCAGCAGCTTAGCCGGGGACAGGGTTTGGAATGGCTACACCTTC
TRBJ2-7 TRBV6-2/TRBV6-3 . . CASSYDQGGPYEQYF TGTGCCAGCAGTTACGACCAGGGGGGTCCCTACGAGCAGTACTTC
TRBJ1-1 TRBV18 few TRBD1 CASSPPTGVNTEAFF TGTGCCAGCTCACCACCGACAGGGGTGAACACTGAAGCTTTCTTT
TRBJ1-2 TRBV6-6 . TRBD1 CASRTSGTGGWSGYTF TGTGCCAGCAGAACCTCCGGGACAGGGGGTTGGAGTGGCTACACCTTC
TRBJ2-7 TRBV19 . TRBD2 CASSMGLAGEEQYF TGTGCCAGTAGTATGGGGCTAGCGGGAGAAGAGCAGTACTTC
TRBJ2-3 TRBV5-1 . TRBD1 CASSPKQGDTQYF TGCGCCAGCAGCCCGAAACAGGGGGATACGCAGTATTTT
TRBJ2-1 TRBV15 . . CATSRVAVSYSYNEQFF TGTGCCACCAGCAGAGTTGCGGTCTCCTACTCCTACAATGAGCAGTTCTTC
TRBJ1-1 TRBV15 . . CATSREVRTEAFF TGTGCCACCAGCAGAGAAGTGAGAACTGAAGCTTTCTTT
TRBJ2-3 TRBV3-1 . . CASSQVTGNTQYF TGTGCCAGCAGCCAAGTCACTGGGAATACGCAGTATTTT
TRBJ1-5 TRBV11-2 . TRBD1 CASSNRGQPQHF TGTGCCAGCAGCAACAGGGGTCAGCCCCAGCATTTT
TRBJ2-7 TRBV12-3/TRBV12-4 . TRBD1 CASSLRQGAREQYF TGTGCCAGCAGTTTAAGACAGGGGGCTAGAGAGCAGTACTTC
TRBJ2-6 TRBV11-2 . . CASSPGQSSGANVLTF TGTGCCAGCAGCCCTGGACAGAGCTCTGGGGCCAACGTCCTGACTTTC
TRBJ1-2 TRBV13 . . CASSSTKQGSYGYTF TGTGCCAGCAGCTCAACCAAACAGGGTTCCTATGGCTACACCTTC
TRBJ2-3 TRBV20-1 . . CSASGRHTDTQYF TGCAGTGCTAGTGGGCGGCACACAGATACGCAGTATTTT
TRBJ2-2 TRBV3-1 . . CASSRVMGGPNTGELFF TGTGCCAGCAGCCGCGTGATGGGGGGACCAAACACCGGGGAGCTGTTTTTT
TRBJ1-2 TRBV4-3 . TRBD1 CASSFRDRGWHGYTF TGCGCCAGCAGCTTTCGGGACAGGGGCTGGCATGGCTACACCTTC
TRBJ2-3 TRBV5-4 . . CASSFRLSDTTDTQYF TGTGCCAGCAGCTTTAGGCTCTCAGATACCACAGATACGCAGTATTTT
TRBJ2-7 TRBV29-1 once . CSVGGRDRSSSYEQYF TGCAGCGTTGGAGGGCGAGACAGATCTTCCTCCTACGAGCAGTACTTC
TRBJ1-1 TRBV5-1 . . CASTLDWGQNTEAFF TGCGCCAGCACCTTGGATTGGGGGCAGAACACTGAAGCTTTCTTT
TRBJ1-5 TRBV30 . . CAWRRDGNQPQHF TGTGCCTGGAGAAGGGACGGGAATCAGCCCCAGCATTTT
TRBJ2-6 TRBV19 . TRBD1 CASSLTGPGANVLTF TGTGCCAGTAGCCTGACAGGGCCTGGGGCCAACGTCCTGACTTTC
TRBJ2-1 TRBV18 . . CASSHRDGAYNEQFF TGTGCCAGCTCTCACCGGGACGGAGCCTACAATGAGCAGTTCTTC
TRBJ2-1 TRBV6-5 . . CASSYSGYNEQFF TGTGCCAGCAGTTACTCGGGGTACAATGAGCAGTTCTTC
TRBJ2-5 TRBV24-1 . TRBD2 CATSGSGGSSETQYF TGTGCCACCAGTGGGTCCGGCGGGAGCTCCGAGACCCAGTACTTC
TRBJ2-2 TRBV6-2/TRBV6-3 . TRBD2 CASSSLAGRTGELFF TGTGCCAGCAGTTCACTAGCGGGGAGGACCGGGGAGCTGTTTTTT
TRBJ2-7 TRBV5-4 . . CASSTGQTPQYF TGTGCCAGCAGCACCGGACAGACCCCGCAGTACTTC
TRBJ2-7 TRBV29-1 . TRBD1 CSVQTGRYEQYF TGCAGCGTACAGACAGGGCGCTACGAGCAGTACTTC
TRBJ2-3 TRBV24-1 . TRBD2 CATSDRTSGNTDTQYF TGTGCCACCAGTGACCGGACTAGCGGGAACACAGATACGCAGTATTTT
TRBJ2-7 TRBV30 . TRBD1 CACKGQKIYEQYF TGTGCCTGTAAGGGACAGAAAATCTACGAGCAGTACTTC
TRBJ1-4 TRBV7-9 . . CASSPGAPKGKLFF TGTGCCAGCAGCCCGGGGGCGCCTAAGGGAAAACTGTTTTTT
TRBJ1-2 TRBV5-1 . . CASSTIPGAAMSYTF TGCGCCAGCAGCACCATCCCCGGGGCCGCTATGAGCTACACCTTC
TRBJ1-1 TRBV7-9 . TRBD1 CASSFGTGEKAFF TGTGCCAGCAGCTTCGGGACAGGGGAAAAAGCTTTCTTT
TRBJ1-5 TRBV12-3/TRBV12-4 few . CASSAPGRYNQPQHF TGTGCCAGCAGTGCCCCAGGGCGGTACAATCAGCCCCAGCATTTT
TRBJ2-7 TRBV6-6 . . CASSISRGPRDEQYF TGTGCCAGCAGCATCTCCCGCGGCCCCAGGGACGAGCAGTACTTC
TRBJ1-1 TRBV11-2 . . CASSWAGVSGEAFF TGTGCCAGCAGCTGGGCAGGGGTTTCGGGTGAAGCTTTCTTT
TRBJ2-5 TRBV30 . . CAWTDFQETQYF TGTGCCTGGACGGATTTCCAAGAGACCCAGTACTTC
TRBJ1-2 TRBV4-3 once . CASSQGLTQRERGYTF TGCGCCAGCAGCCAAGGCCTGACACAAAGAGAGCGAGGCTACACCTTC
TRBJ2-1 TRBV12-3/TRBV12-4 . . CASSLFQKYNEQFF TGTGCCAGCAGTTTATTTCAGAAGTACAATGAGCAGTTCTTC
TRBJ1-5 TRBV20-1 once TRBD1 CSARMGRGFLPQHF TGCAGTGCCAGAATGGGCAGGGGGTTTTTGCCCCAGCATTTT
TRBJ2-1 TRBV11-2 once TRBD2 CASSLRREWDEQFF TGTGCCAGCAGCTTAAGGCGGGAGTGGGATGAGCAGTTCTTC
TRBJ2-7 TRBV7-9 . . CASSAITYEQYF TGTGCCAGCAGCGCCATCACCTACGAGCAGTACTTC
TRBJ1-2 TRBV10-2 once . CASSETGGNYGYTF TGCGCCAGCAGTGAGACCGGGGGTAACTATGGCTACACCTTC
TRBJ2-7 TRBV5-1 . . CASSLAPRQDYEQYF TGCGCCAGCAGCTTGGCCCCCCGACAGGACTACGAGCAGTACTTC
TRBJ2-7 TRBV2 . . CASSRVIGAIGQYF TGTGCCAGCAGTCGGGTAATTGGCGCCATTGGGCAGTACTTC
TRBJ1-2 TRBV29-1 . TRBD1 CSVDPPGEPDDRGLWYGYTF TGCAGCGTTGACCCCCCGGGGGAACCGGACGACAGGGGGCTATGGTATGGCTACACCTTC
TRBJ2-1 TRBV5-1 . TRBD1 CASSPDGTGNNEQFF TGCGCCAGCAGCCCCGACGGGACAGGGAACAATGAGCAGTTCTTC
TRBJ2-1 TRBV11-2 . TRBD2 CASTSVAGGATNEQFF TGTGCCAGCACCTCGGTAGCCGGGGGGGCAACCAATGAGCAGTTCTTC
TRBJ1-2 TRBV7-9 once TRBD1 CASSDRGEGYTF TGTGCCAGCAGCGACAGGGGAGAGGGCTACACCTTC
TRBJ1-3 TRBV29-1 . . CSVGRDAGGNTIYF TGCAGCGTCGGACGGGACGCCGGAGGAAACACCATATATTTT
TRBJ2-2 TRBV12-3/TRBV12-4 . . CASRTRGPPNTGELFF TGTGCCAGCCGGACCAGGGGCCCCCCAAACACCGGGGAGCTGTTTTTT
TRBJ1-1 TRBV30 . . CAWSNRRGTEAFF TGTGCCTGGAGTAATAGACGAGGGACTGAAGCTTTCTTT